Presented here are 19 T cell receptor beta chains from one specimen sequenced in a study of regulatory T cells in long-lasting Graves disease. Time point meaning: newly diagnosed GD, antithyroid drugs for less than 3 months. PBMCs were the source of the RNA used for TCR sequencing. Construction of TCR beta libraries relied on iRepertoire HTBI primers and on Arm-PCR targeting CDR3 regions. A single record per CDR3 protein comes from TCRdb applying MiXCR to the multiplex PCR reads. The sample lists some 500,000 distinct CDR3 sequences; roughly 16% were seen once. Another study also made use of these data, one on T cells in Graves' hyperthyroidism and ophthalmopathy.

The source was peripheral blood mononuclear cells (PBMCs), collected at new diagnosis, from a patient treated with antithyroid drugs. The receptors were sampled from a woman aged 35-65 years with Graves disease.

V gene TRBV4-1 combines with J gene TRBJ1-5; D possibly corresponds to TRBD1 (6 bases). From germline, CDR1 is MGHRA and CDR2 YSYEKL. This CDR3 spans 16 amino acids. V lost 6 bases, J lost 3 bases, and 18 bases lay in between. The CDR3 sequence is CASRPFLAGVNQPQHF. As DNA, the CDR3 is TGCGCCAGCAGGCCATTTCTTGCAGGGGTCAATCAGCCCCAGCATTTT.

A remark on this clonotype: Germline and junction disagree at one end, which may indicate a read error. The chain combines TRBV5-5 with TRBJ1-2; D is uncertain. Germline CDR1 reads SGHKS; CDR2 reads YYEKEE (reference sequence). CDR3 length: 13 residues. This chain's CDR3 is CASSLGPAYGYTF. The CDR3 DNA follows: TGCGCCAGCAGCTTGGGCCCAGCATATGGCTACACCTTC.

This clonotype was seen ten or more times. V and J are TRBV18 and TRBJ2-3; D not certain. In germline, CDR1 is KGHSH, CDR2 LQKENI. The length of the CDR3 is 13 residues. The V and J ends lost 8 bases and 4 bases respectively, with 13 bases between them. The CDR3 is CASSPVAADTQYF. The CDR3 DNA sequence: TGTGCCAGCAGCCCCGTGGCGGCAGATACGCAGTATTTT. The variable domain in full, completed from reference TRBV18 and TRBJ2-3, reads NAGVMQNPRHLVRRRGQEARLRCSPMKGHSHVYWYRQLPEEGLKFMVYLQKENIIDESGMPKERFSAEFPKEGPSILRIQQVVRGDSAAYFCASSPVAADTQYFGPGTRLTVL.

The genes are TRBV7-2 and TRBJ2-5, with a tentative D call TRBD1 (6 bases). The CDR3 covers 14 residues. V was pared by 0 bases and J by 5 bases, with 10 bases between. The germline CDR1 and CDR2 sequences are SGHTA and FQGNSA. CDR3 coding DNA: TGTGCCAGCAGCTTAGCGACAGGTGGGGAGACCCAGTACTTC. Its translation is CASSLATGGETQYF.

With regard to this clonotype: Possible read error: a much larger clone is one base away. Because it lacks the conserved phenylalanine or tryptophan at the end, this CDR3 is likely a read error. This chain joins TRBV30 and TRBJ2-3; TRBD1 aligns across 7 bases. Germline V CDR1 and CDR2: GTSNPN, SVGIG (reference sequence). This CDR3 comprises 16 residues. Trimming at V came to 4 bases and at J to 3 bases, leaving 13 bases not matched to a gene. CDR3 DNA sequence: TGTGCCTGGACCCTCGGTGGGACAGTTAAAACAGATACGCAGTATATT. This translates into CAWTLGGTVKTDTQYI.

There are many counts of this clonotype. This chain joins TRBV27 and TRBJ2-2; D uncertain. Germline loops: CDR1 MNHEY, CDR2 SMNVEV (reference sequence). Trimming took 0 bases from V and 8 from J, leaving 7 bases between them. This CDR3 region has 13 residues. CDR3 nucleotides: TGTGCCAGCAGTTTATCCTATTGGGGGGAGCTGTTTTTT. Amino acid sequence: CASSLSYWGELFF.

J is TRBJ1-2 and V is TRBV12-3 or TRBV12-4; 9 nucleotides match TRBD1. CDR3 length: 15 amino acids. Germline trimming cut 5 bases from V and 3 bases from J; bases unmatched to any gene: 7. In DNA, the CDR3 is TGTGCCAGCAGTCGGGACAGGGCGGTGGACTATGGCTACACCTTC. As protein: CASSRDRAVDYGYTF.

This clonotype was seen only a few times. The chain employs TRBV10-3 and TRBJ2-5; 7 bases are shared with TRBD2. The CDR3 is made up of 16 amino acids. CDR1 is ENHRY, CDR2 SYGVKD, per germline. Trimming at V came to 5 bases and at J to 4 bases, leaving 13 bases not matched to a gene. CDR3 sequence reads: CAISPGWRGRGETQYF. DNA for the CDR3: TGTGCCATCAGTCCCGGCTGGCGGGGGAGAGGAGAGACCCAGTACTTC.

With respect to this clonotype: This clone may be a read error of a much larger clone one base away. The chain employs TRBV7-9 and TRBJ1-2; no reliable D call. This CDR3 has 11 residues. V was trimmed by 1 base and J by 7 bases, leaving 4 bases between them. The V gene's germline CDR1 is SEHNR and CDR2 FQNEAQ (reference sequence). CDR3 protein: CASSLDSGYTF. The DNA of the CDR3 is TGTGCCAGCAGCTTAGATAGTGGCTACACCTTC.

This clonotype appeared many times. CDR3 DNA sequence: TGTGCCAGCAGTCTTAGACTAGCGGGGGGTAATAATGAGCAGTTCTTC. Protein sequence: CASSLRLAGGNNEQFF. The rearrangement uses TRBV27 and TRBJ2-1; 13 nucleotides line up with TRBD2. Per the germline V gene, CDR1 is MNHEY and CDR2 is SMNVEV (reference sequence). The CDR3 totals 16 residues. V lost 5 bases to trimming and J lost 7 bases; unmatched junction nucleotides: 8.

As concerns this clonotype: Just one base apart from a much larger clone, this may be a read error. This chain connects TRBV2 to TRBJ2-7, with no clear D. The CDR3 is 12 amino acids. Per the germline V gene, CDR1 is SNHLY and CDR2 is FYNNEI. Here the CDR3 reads CASADWTYERYF. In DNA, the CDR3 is TGTGCCAGCGCCGACTGGACCTACGAGCGGTACTTC.

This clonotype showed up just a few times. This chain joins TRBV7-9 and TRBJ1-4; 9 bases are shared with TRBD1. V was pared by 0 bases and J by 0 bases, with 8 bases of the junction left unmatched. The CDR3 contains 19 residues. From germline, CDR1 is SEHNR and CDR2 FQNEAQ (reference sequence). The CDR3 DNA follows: TGTGCCAGCAGCTTAGCGGTGGACAGGGGAAGACCAACTAATGAAAAACTGTTTTTT. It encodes CASSLAVDRGRPTNEKLFF.

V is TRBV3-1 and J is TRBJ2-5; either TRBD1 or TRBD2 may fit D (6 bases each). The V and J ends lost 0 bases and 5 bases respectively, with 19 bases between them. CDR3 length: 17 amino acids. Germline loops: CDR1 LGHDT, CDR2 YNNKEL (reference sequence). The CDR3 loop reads CASSQDRRTVRGETQYF. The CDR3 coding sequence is TGTGCCAGCAGCCAAGATCGCCGGACAGTGCGGGGTGAGACCCAGTACTTC.

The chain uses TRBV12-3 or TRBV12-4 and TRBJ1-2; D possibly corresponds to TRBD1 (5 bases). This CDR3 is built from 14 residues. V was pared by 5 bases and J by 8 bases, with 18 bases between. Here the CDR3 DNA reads TGTGCCAGCAGTGAAGGAGTGCGACAGAGGGGCTACACCTTC. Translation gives CASSEGVRQRGYTF.

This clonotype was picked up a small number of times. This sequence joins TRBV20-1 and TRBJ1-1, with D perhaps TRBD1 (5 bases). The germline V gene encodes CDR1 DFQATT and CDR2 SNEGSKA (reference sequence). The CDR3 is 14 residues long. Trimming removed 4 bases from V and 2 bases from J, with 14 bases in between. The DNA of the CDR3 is TGCAGTGCTACCCCCTCTACAGGAAACACTGAAGCTTTCTTT. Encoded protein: CSATPSTGNTEAFF.

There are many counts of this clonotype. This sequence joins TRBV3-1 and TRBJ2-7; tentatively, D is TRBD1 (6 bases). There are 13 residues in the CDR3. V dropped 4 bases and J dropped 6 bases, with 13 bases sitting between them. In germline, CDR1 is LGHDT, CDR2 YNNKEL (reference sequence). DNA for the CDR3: TGTGCCAGCAGCCCGGGACAAACCCCCGAGCAGTACTTC. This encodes CASSPGQTPEQYF.

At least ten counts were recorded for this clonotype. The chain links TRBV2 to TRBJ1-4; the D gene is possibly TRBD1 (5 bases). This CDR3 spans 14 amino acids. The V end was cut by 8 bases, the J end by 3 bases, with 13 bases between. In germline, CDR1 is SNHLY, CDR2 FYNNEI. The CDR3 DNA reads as TGTGCCAGCGGCCCCGGGACGCCTAATGAAAAACTGTTTTTT. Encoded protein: CASGPGTPNEKLFF. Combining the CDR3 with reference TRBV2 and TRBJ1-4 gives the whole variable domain EPEVTQTPSHQVTQMGQEVILRCVPISNHLYFYWYRQILGQKVEFLVSFYNNEISEKSEIFDDQFSVERPDGSNFTLKIRSTKLEDSAMYFCASGPGTPNEKLFFGSGTQLSVL.

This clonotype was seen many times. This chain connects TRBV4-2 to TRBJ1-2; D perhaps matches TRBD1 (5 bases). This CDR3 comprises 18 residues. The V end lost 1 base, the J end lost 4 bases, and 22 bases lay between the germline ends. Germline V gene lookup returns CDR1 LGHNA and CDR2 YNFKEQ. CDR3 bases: TGTGCCAGCAGCCAAGTATGGGACGCTAGTCCCCTTGGCTATGGCTACACCTTC. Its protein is CASSQVWDASPLGYGYTF.

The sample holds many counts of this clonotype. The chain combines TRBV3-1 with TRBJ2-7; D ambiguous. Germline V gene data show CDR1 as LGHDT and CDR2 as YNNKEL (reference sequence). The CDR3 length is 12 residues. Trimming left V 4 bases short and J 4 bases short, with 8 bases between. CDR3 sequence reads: CASSPANYEQYF. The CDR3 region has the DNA TGTGCCAGCAGCCCCGCCAATTACGAGCAGTACTTC.